Here is one TCR beta chain with its context. This record comes from a study of blood T cell repertoires in COVID-19. At the level of the study: Samples taken during acute and convalescent COVID-19 were collected in the United States, Italy and Spain. Sources were T cells, B-cell-depleted T cells, or PBMCs; the material itself was cDNA or gDNA.

Trimming left V 8 bases short and J 5 bases short, with 12 bases between. There are 12 residues in the CDR3. Germline loops: CDR1 MNHEY, CDR2 SVGAGI. The authors' processing: Amplification of reference gene primers provided the estimated nucleated cell counts. Sequencing used immunoSEQ multiplex PCR; TCRdb keeps in-frame clones, though not all of them. That table is the source of V, J and clone size, and D and trimming were worked out from the DNA. The table shows 150,000 to 200,000 clones, with 92% occurring only once. The chain links TRBV6-5 to TRBJ2-5; no definite D call. Sequencing was done on a sample of peripheral blood. The TCR originated in a man aged 25 to 40 with COVID-19, enrolled during active disease. This chain's CDR3 is CASRPNSETQYF. The CDR3 DNA reads TGTGCCAGCCGCCCGAATAGTGAGACCCAGTACTTC.